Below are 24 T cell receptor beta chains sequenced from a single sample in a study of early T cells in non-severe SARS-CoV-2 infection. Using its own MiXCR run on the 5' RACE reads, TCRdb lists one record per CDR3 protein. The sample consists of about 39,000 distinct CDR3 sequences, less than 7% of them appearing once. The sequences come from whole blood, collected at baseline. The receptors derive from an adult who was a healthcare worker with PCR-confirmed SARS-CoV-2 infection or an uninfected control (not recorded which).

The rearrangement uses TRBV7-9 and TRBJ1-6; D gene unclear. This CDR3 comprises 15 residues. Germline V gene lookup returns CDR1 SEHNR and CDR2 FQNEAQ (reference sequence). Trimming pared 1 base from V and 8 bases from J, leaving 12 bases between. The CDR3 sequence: CASSLEKGFDSPLHF. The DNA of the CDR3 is TGTGCCAGCAGCTTAGAGAAGGGATTTGATTCACCCCTCCACTTT.

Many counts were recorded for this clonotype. Here the CDR3 DNA reads TGCAGTGCTACTACCGGAACGGGGATGAAGGCTTTCTTT. Its protein is CSATTGTGMKAFF. The chain uses TRBV20-1 and TRBJ1-1; D is unclear. Germline CDR1 and CDR2: DFQATT and SNEGSKA (reference sequence). Trimming took 4 bases from V and 11 from J, leaving 20 bases between them. CDR3 length equals 13 residues.

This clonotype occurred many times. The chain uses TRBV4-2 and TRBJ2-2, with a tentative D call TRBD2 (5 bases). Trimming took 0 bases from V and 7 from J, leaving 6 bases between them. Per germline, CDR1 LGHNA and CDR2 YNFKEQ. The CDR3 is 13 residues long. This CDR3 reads CASSQDGVGELFF. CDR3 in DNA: TGTGCCAGCAGCCAAGACGGGGTCGGGGAGCTGTTTTTT.

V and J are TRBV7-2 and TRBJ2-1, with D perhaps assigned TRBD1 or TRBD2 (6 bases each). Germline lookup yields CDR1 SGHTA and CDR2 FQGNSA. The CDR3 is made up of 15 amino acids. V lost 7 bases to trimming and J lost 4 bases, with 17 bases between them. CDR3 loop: CASTAGGGGYNEQFF. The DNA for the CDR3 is TGTGCCAGCACCGCGGGCGGAGGGGGGTACAATGAGCAGTTCTTC.

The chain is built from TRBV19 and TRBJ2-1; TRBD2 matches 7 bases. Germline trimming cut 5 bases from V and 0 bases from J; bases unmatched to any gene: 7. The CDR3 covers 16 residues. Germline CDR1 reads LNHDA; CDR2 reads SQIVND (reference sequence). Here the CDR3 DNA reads TGTGCCAGTAGTGACGGGAGGCCGCTCTCCTACAATGAGCAGTTCTTC. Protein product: CASSDGRPLSYNEQFF.

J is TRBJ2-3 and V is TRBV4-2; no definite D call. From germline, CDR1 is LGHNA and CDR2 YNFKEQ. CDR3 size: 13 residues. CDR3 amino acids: CATLGSSTDTQYF. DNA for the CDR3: TGTGCTACGCTCGGATCTAGCACAGATACGCAGTATTTT.

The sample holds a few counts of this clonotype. The CDR3 DNA follows: TGCAGCGTGGCCCGTGGGGATACGCAGTATTTT. This sequence encodes CSVARGDTQYF. This chain uses TRBV29-1 with TRBJ2-3; D gene unclear. The CDR3 is 11 residues long. From germline, CDR1 is SQVTM and CDR2 ANQGSEA. Deletions cut 6 bases from V and 6 bases from J, with 10 bases between.

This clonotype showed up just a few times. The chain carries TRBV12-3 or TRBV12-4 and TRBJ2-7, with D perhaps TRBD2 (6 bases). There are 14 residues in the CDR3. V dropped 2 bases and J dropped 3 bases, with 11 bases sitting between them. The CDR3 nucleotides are TGTGCCAGCAGTTTACGGGGACTCGTCTACGAGCAGTACTTC. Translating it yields CASSLRGLVYEQYF.

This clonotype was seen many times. The CDR3 nucleotides are TGCGCCAGCAGCAGCGAACCGACAGGGAACTATGGCTACACCTTC. It codes for CASSSEPTGNYGYTF. The V and J genes are TRBV5-1 and TRBJ1-2; TRBD1 matches 7 bases. This CDR3 spans 15 amino acids. Germline CDR1 is SGHRS and CDR2 is YFSETQ. V was pared by 4 bases and J by 2 bases, with 8 bases of the junction left unmatched.

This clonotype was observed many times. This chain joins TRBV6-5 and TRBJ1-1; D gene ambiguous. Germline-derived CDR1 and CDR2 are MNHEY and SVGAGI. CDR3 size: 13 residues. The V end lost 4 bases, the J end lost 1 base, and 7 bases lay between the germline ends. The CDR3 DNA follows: TGTGCCAGCAGTTCTCACGGGAACACTGAAGCTTTCTTT. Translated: CASSSHGNTEAFF.

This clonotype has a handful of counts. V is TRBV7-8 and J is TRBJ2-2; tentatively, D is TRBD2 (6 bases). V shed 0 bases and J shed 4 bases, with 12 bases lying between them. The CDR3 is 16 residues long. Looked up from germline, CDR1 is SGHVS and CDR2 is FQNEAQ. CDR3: CASSLAGGRGTGELFF. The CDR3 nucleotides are TGTGCCAGCAGCTTAGCTGGAGGGCGAGGCACCGGGGAGCTGTTTTTT.

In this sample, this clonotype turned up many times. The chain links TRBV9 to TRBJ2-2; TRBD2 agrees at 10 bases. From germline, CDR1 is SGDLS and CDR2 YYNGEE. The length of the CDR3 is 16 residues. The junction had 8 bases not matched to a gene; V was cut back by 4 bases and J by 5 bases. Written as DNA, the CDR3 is TGTGCCAGCAGCATTTCAGCGGGAGGGCTAACCGGGGAGCTGTTTTTT. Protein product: CASSISAGGLTGELFF.

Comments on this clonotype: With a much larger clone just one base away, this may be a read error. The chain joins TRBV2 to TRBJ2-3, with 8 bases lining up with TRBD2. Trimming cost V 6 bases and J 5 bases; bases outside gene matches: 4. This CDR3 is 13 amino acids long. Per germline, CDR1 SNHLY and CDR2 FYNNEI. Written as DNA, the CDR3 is TGTGCCAGCAGAGGGACTAGAGGAGATACGCAGTATTTT. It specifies CASRGTRGDTQYF.

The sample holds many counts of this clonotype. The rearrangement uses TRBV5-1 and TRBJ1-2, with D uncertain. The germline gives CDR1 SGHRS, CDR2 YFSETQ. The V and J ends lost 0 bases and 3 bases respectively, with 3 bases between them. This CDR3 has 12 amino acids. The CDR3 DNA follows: TGCGCCAGCAGCTTGGACGACTATGGCTACACCTTC. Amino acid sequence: CASSLDDYGYTF.

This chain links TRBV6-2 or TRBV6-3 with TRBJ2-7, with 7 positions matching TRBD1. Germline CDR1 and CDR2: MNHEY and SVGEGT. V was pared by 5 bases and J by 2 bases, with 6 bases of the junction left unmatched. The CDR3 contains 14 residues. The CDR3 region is CASSISGGPYEQYF. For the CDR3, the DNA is TGTGCCAGCAGTATCTCAGGGGGACCCTACGAGCAGTACTTC.

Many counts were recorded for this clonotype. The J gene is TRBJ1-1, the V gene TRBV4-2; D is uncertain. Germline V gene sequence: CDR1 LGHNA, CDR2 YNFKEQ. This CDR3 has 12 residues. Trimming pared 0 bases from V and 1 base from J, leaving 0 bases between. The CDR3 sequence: CASSQENTEAFF. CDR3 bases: TGTGCCAGCAGCCAAGAGAACACTGAAGCTTTCTTT.

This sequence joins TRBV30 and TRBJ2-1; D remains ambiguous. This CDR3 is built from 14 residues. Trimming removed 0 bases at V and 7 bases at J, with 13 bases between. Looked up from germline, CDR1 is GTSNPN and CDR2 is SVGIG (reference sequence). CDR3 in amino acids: CAWSVMKGWNEQFF. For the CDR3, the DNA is TGTGCCTGGAGTGTTATGAAGGGCTGGAATGAGCAGTTCTTC.

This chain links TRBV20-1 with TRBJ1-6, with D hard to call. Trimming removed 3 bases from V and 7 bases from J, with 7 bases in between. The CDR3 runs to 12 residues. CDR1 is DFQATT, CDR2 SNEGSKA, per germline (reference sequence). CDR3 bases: TGCAGTGCTAGCCAGACGAATTCACCCCTCCACTTT. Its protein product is CSASQTNSPLHF.

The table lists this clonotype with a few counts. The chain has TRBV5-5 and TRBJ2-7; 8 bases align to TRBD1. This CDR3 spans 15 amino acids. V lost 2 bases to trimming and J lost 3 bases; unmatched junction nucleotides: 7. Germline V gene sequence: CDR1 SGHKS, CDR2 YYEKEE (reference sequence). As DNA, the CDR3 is TGTGCCAGCAGCTTTAGTACGACAGGGGTCTACGAGCAGTACTTC. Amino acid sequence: CASSFSTTGVYEQYF.

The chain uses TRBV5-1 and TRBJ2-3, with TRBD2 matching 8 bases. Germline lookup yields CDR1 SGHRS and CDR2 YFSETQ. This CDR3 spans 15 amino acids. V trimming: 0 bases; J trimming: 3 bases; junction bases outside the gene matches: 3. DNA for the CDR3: TGCGCCAGCAGCTTGGCGGCGGGGGGTACAGATACGCAGTATTTT. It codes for CASSLAAGGTDTQYF.

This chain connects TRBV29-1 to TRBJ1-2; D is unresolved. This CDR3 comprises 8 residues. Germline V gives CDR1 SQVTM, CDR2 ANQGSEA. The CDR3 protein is CGYDSYTF. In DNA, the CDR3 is TGCGGTTATGATAGCTACACCTTC.

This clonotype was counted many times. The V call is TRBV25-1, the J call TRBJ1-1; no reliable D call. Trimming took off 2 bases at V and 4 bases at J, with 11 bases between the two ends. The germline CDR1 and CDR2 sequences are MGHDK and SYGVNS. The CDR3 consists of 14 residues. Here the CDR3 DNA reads TGTGCCAGCAGTGAAGGCGGGCCAGGCACTGAAGCTTTCTTT. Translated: CASSEGGPGTEAFF.

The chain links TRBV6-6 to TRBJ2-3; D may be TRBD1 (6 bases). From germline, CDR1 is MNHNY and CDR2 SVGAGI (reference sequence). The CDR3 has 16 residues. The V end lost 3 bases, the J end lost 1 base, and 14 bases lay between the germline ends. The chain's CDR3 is CASSYFGGAGTDTQYF. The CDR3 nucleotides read TGTGCCAGCAGTTATTTTGGGGGCGCGGGCACAGATACGCAGTATTTT.

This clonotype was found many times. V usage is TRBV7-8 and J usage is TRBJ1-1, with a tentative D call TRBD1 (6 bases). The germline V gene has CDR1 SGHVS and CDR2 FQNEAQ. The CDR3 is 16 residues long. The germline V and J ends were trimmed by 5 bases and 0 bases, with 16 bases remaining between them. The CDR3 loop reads CASSPWDISMNTEAFF. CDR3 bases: TGTGCCAGCAGCCCCTGGGACATCTCCATGAACACTGAAGCTTTCTTT.